The 12 T cell receptor beta chains below were found in one sample sequenced in a study of cytomegalovirus exposure and HLA in healthy donors (dated by TCRdb to the late 2010s). The library was produced with the immunoSEQ multiplex PCR assay. For the multiplex PCR, a mixture combining 60 forward primers for TCR Vbeta segments and 13 reverse primers for TCR Jbeta segments was used. TCRdb provides this immuneACCESS table in a form limited to in-frame rearrangements. Some clones are lacking; in checked studies, under half of them reflect an unresolved V gene, and why the rest are absent is not known. The sample table shows 95,000 to 110,000 clones, and 9.5% to 13% are seen once. The ten largest clones capture about 5.7% of the sample. The specimen sequenced was PBMCs. Source of these receptors: a man aged 40-49 years in good health and CMV-seropositive.

The V gene is TRBV14, the J gene TRBJ2-2; the match to TRBD1 covers 7 bases. The CDR3 has 14 residues. The germline V gene has CDR1 SGHDN and CDR2 FVKESK. With 11 bases clipped from V and 4 bases from J, the junction kept 10 bases outside the gene matches. Here the CDR3 reads CASRGTEATGELFF. DNA for the CDR3: TGTGCCTCCCGAGGGACAGAAGCCACCGGGGAGCTGTTTTTT. The variable domain in full, with the rest retrieved from reference TRBV14 and TRBJ2-2, is EAGVTQFPSHSVIEKGQTVTLRCDPISGHDNLYWYRRVMGKEIKFLLHFVKESKQDESGMPNNRFLAERTGGTYSTLKVQPAELEDSGVYFCASRGTEATGELFFGEGSRLTVL.

This clone was counted between two and nine times. The chain couples TRBV2 to TRBJ2-1; 9 nucleotides align to TRBD1. CDR1 and CDR2 (germline): SNHLY, FYNNEI. V was clipped by 7 bases and J by 5 bases; unmatched bases: 9. CDR3 length equals 15 residues. CDR3 region: CASTGPGQGNNEQFF. Here the CDR3 DNA reads TGTGCCAGCACCGGGCCGGGACAGGGAAACAATGAGCAGTTCTTC.

The chain carries TRBV2 and TRBJ2-3; D remains unclear. V was clipped by 7 bases and J by 0 bases, with 8 bases between them. Germline CDR1 SNHLY, CDR2 FYNNEI. The CDR3 consists of 13 residues. The CDR3 DNA reads as TGTGCCAGCAATGACGGTAGCACAGATACGCAGTATTTT. It encodes CASNDGSTDTQYF.

This clone was seen a few times. The rearrangement uses TRBV4-2 and TRBJ2-2, with 11 bases identical to TRBD1. Trimming at V came to 0 bases and at J to 6 bases, leaving 6 bases not matched to a gene. The CDR3 totals 17 residues. Germline V gene lookup returns CDR1 LGHNA and CDR2 YNFKEQ. The DNA of the CDR3 is TGTGCCAGCAGCCAAGAATGGACAGGGGGCTTGGCCGGGGAGCTGTTTTTT. Translation: CASSQEWTGGLAGELFF.

The chain employs TRBV5-1 and TRBJ2-2; the match to TRBD2 covers 8 bases. The CDR3 extends over 16 amino acids. J was trimmed by 5 bases and V by 2 bases; bases with no gene match: 8. CDR1 is SGHRS and CDR2 is YFSETQ in the germline V gene. CDR3 region: CASSLLADIGTGELFF. The DNA of the CDR3 is TGCGCCAGCAGCTTACTAGCGGATATAGGGACCGGGGAGCTGTTTTTT.

The genes are TRBV15 and TRBJ2-5; the match to TRBD1 covers 9 bases. Unmatched junction bases numbered 24, after V lost 6 bases and J lost 1 base. There are 21 residues in the CDR3. Germline CDR1 is LNHNV and CDR2 is YYDKDF (reference sequence). The CDR3 loop reads CATSHKGPSQGASPFQETQYF. In DNA form, the CDR3 reads TGTGCCACCAGTCATAAAGGGCCGTCACAGGGGGCTAGTCCATTCCAAGAGACCCAGTACTTC.

Notes on this clone: The sample holds other DNA sequences that translate to the same CDR3. V and J are TRBV7-9 and TRBJ2-1, with TRBD1 identical over 7 bases. With V trimmed by 5 bases and J by 1 base, 8 bases remained unmatched. The CDR3 extends over 16 amino acids. Germline CDR1 reads SEHNR; CDR2 reads FQNEAQ (reference sequence). In nucleotides, the CDR3 is TGTGCCAGCAGCCCAAGACAGGGACCATCCTACAATGAGCAGTTCTTC. The encoded protein is CASSPRQGPSYNEQFF.

In this sample, this clone turned up a few times. J is TRBJ2-1 and V is TRBV6-1; weak D call: TRBD2 (5 bases). With 6 bases removed from V and 5 bases from J, the gap between germline ends came to 26 bases. CDR1 and CDR2 from the germline V gene are MNHNS and SASEGT. CDR3 length: 18 residues. CDR3 coding DNA: TGTGCCAGCAGCGAAAACCTTGCGGGTAGCGCCACCAACAATGAGCAGTTCTTC. As protein: CASSENLAGSATNNEQFF.

The chain recombines TRBV6-5 with TRBJ1-1, with unresolved D. The germline V gene has CDR1 MNHEY and CDR2 SVGAGI. The CDR3 is made up of 13 amino acids. V lost 10 bases and J lost 1, with 13 bases in between. CDR3 loop: CATFIRRNTEAFF. The CDR3 DNA reads as TGTGCCACCTTCATCCGTAGGAACACTGAAGCTTTCTTT.

CDR3 loop: CASSYTGGNIQYF. CDR3 bases: TGTGCCAGCAGCTATACAGGGGGAAACATTCAGTACTTC. The V call is TRBV7-9, the J call TRBJ2-4; 8 bases match TRBD1. This CDR3 region has 13 residues. Germline CDR1 SEHNR, CDR2 FQNEAQ (reference sequence). J gave up 6 bases and V 4 bases, and 2 bases lay outside the gene matches.

The sample holds a few counts of this clone. The rearrangement uses TRBV25-1 and TRBJ1-2, with a weak D call TRBD1 (6 bases). The CDR3 sequence is 14 residues long. CDR1 is MGHDK, CDR2 SYGVNS, per germline. Trimming removed 3 bases at V and 8 bases at J, with 16 bases between. The CDR3 here is CASSEPMGGRGYTF. In DNA form, the CDR3 reads TGTGCCAGCAGTGAGCCGATGGGGGGGCGAGGCTACACCTTC.

The V and J genes are TRBV29-1 and TRBJ1-1, with unresolved D. The CDR3 totals 12 residues. Trimming removed 5 bases at V and 4 bases at J, with 11 bases between. The germline V gene has CDR1 SQVTM and CDR2 ANQGSEA. The DNA for the CDR3 is TGCAGCGTTTTGGAGGAGGGCACTGAAGCTTTCTTT. It translates to CSVLEEGTEAFF.